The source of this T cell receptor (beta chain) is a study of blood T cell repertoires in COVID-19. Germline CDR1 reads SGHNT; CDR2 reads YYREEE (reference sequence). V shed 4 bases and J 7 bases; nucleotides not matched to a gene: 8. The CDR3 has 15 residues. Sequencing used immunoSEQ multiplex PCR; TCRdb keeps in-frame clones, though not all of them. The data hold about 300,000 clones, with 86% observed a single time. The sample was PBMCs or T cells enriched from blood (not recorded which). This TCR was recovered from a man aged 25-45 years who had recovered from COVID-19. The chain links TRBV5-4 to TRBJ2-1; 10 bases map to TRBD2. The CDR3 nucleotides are TGTGCCAGCAGCGAATCTAGCGGGAGAACGAATGAGCAGTTCTTC. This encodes CASSESSGRTNEQFF.